A few counts support the clone carrying this T cell receptor (beta chain). Its specificity is unknown. Some clones are missing from TCRdb's copy, which holds only in-frame ones; the method was immunoSEQ multiplex PCR. The sample carries 13,000 to 15,000 clones, 65% to 80% recorded once. This specimen belongs to a study of graft-versus-host responses after intestinal transplantation. Study overall: Tacrolimus and steroids were given for two to four years to all recipients after anti-thymocyte globulin induction.

Tissue from the graft was processed to free its intraepithelial and lamina propria lymphocytes. Study-wide results and limits: GvH clone levels peaked in circulation, and this peak was associated with early post-transplant HvG declines.

The CDR3 has 16 residues. In germline, CDR1 is MNHEY, CDR2 SMNVEV (reference sequence). V lost 5 bases to trimming and J lost 4 bases, with 20 bases between them. The TCR comes from a human patient who received an intestinal transplant, so some T cells may come from the graft donor. The rearrangement uses TRBV27 and TRBJ1-2, with D maybe TRBD1 (6 bases). Sequencing was performed on ileum tissue, taken about four weeks after intestinal transplant. CDR3 coding DNA: TGTGCCAGCAGTCCACGGGGGGCCCTACACTCCTATGGCTACACCTTC. This sequence encodes CASSPRGALHSYGYTF.